The clone carrying this TCR beta chain was observed a few times. After extraction with the RNeasy kit, about 0.45 to 1 ug of the RNA was reverse transcribed using random hexamers. Amplification of TCR beta CDR3 spanned 54 Vbeta and 13 Jbeta via immunoSEQ multiplex PCR. A single record per CDR3 protein comes from TCRdb applying MiXCR to the immunoSEQ multiplex PCR reads. The sample lists 250,000 to 300,000 distinct CDR3 sequences, approximately 84% seen once, with 0.11% in the top ten. CDR1 is MNHNS and CDR2 is SASEGT in the germline V gene. V lost 6 bases to trimming and J lost 3 bases, with 12 bases between them. The CDR3 totals 14 residues. The sample belongs to a study of CD8 T cells in Susac syndrome.

The TCR sequence derives from a human donor with multiple sclerosis. The sample was CD8+ T cells from PBMCs. The V and J genes are TRBV6-1 and TRBJ1-5; maybe TRBD1 (5 bases). CDR3 residues: CASRPGHLNQPQHF. In DNA form, the CDR3 reads TGTGCCAGCAGGCCCGGACACCTCAATCAGCCCCAGCATTTT.